These T cell receptor beta chains were read from a single sample in a study of control samples from healthy donors and cancer patients. Clones were sequenced by immunoSEQ multiplex PCR, and TCRdb holds only the in-frame ones, with some missing. The sample lists tens of thousands of clones; around 87% were seen once. What was sequenced was PBMCs. These receptors were collected from a woman in her 50s with head and neck cancer. Both conserved end residues are part of each CDR3. Each record gives: clone size, J gene, V gene, D gene, CDR3 protein, CDR3 DNA. The D gene is left open where the match is weak. Expanded clones get a size class; other rows say once, few or many, or leave the size out.

clone_size: few; j_call: TRBJ2-2; v_call: TRBV6-2/TRBV6-3; d_call: TRBD1; cdr3_aa: CASSFHRGRGTGELFF; cdr3_nt: TGTGCCAGCAGTTTCCACAGGGGGCGCGGGACCGGGGAGCTGTTTTTT
clone_size: -; j_call: TRBJ2-7; v_call: TRBV7-6; d_call: TRBD1; cdr3_aa: CASSPTGQGSYEQYF; cdr3_nt: TGTGCCAGCAGTCCAACGGGACAGGGATCCTACGAGCAGTACTTC
clone_size: -; j_call: TRBJ1-2; v_call: TRBV25-1; d_call: -; cdr3_aa: CASSEWGLNGYTF; cdr3_nt: TGTGCCAGCAGTGAATGGGGACTAAATGGCTACACCTTC
clone_size: -; j_call: TRBJ1-6; v_call: TRBV3-1/TRBV3-2; d_call: -; cdr3_aa: CASSQDYNSPLHF; cdr3_nt: TGTGCCAGCAGCCAAGATTATAATTCACCCCTCCACTTT
clone_size: -; j_call: TRBJ2-1; v_call: TRBV28; d_call: -; cdr3_aa: CASSPGRMAGKQFF; cdr3_nt: TGTGCCAGCAGTCCCGGTAGGATGGCGGGGAAGCAGTTCTTC
clone_size: few; j_call: TRBJ2-3; v_call: TRBV5-1; d_call: -; cdr3_aa: CASSSSTDTQYF; cdr3_nt: TGCGCCAGCAGCTCTAGCACAGATACGCAGTATTTT
clone_size: -; j_call: TRBJ2-3; v_call: TRBV13; d_call: -; cdr3_aa: CASSLGTRRSDTQYF; cdr3_nt: TGTGCCAGCAGCTTAGGGACTAGAAGGTCAGATACGCAGTATTTT
clone_size: -; j_call: TRBJ1-2; v_call: TRBV19; d_call: TRBD1; cdr3_aa: CASSPQTGRDGYTF; cdr3_nt: TGTGCCAGTAGTCCACAGACAGGGCGGGATGGCTACACCTTC
clone_size: -; j_call: TRBJ2-3; v_call: TRBV6-5; d_call: -; cdr3_aa: CASSYSGDTQYF; cdr3_nt: TGTGCCAGCAGCTACTCCGGGGATACGCAGTATTTT
clone_size: -; j_call: TRBJ1-1; v_call: TRBV6-5; d_call: -; cdr3_aa: CASSVMGTEAFF; cdr3_nt: TGTGCCAGCAGCGTGATGGGCACTGAAGCTTTCTTT
clone_size: -; j_call: TRBJ2-3; v_call: TRBV7-9; d_call: -; cdr3_aa: CASSLKGRNTDTQYF; cdr3_nt: TGTGCCAGCAGCTTGAAGGGCCGAAACACAGATACGCAGTATTTT
clone_size: -; j_call: TRBJ1-2; v_call: TRBV28; d_call: TRBD1; cdr3_aa: CASEGAFYGYTF; cdr3_nt: TGTGCCAGCGAGGGGGCCTTCTATGGCTACACCTTC
clone_size: -; j_call: TRBJ1-6; v_call: TRBV3-1/TRBV3-2; d_call: -; cdr3_aa: CASSQGAASLAPLHF; cdr3_nt: TGTGCCAGCAGCCAAGGGGCGGCGTCCCTGGCTCCCCTCCACTTT